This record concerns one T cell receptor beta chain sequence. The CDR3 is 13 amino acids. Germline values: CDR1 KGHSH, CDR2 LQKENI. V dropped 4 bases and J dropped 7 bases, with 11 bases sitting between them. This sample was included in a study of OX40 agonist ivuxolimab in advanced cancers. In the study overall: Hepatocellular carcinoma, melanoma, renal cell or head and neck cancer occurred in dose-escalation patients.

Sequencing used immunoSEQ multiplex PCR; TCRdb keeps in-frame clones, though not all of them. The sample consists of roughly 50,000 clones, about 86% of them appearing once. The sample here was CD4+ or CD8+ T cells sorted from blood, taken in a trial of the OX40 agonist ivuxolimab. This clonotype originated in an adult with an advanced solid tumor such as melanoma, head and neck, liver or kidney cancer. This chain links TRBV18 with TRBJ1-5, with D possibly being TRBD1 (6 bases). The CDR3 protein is CASSRTGTQPQHF. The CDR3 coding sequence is TGTGCCAGCTCACGCACCGGGACACAGCCCCAGCATTTT.